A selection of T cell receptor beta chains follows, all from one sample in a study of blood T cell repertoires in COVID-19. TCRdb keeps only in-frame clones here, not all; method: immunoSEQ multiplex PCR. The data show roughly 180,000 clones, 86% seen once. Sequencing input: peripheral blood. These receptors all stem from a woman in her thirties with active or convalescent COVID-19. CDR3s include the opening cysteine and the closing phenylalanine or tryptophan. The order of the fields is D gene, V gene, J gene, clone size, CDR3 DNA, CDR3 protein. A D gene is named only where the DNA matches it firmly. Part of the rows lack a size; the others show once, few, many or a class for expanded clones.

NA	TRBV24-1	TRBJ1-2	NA	TGTGCCACCAGTGATCGAGGGCCCTCGGCTCCTGGTGGCTACACCTTC	CATSDRGPSAPGGYTF
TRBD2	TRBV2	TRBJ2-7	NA	TGTGCCAGCAGTCCCACTAGCGGGAGTATCCACGAGCAGTACTTC	CASSPTSGSIHEQYF
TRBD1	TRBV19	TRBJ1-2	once	TGTGCCAGTAAACCCGACAGGGGCTCAGGCTACACCTTC	CASKPDRGSGYTF
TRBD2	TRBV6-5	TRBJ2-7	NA	TGTGCCAGCACCCTGACTAGCGGTCCCACCTACGAGCAGTACTTC	CASTLTSGPTYEQYF
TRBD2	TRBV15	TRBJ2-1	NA	TGTGCCATACACCAGGGACTAGCGGGAGTGGGTGAGCAGTTCTTC	CAIHQGLAGVGEQFF
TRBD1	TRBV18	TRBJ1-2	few	TGTGCCAGCTCACGACTACAGGGGGCTTATTATGGCTACACCTTC	CASSRLQGAYYGYTF
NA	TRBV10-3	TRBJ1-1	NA	TGTGCCATCAAACCCCAGGGCGCGAACACTGAAGCTTTCTTT	CAIKPQGANTEAFF
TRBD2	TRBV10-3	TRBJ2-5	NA	TGTGCCATCAGTGAGCTAGCGGGAGTAGGGGAGACCCAGTACTTC	CAISELAGVGETQYF
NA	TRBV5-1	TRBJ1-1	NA	TGCGCCAGCAGCTTGGATCCTGCGGGGACTGAAGCTTTCTTT	CASSLDPAGTEAFF
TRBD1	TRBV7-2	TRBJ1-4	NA	TGTGCCAGCAGCCTGGACAGGGGGGCTAATGAAAAACTGTTTTTT	CASSLDRGANEKLFF
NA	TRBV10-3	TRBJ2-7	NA	TGTGCCATCAGTCGCGGGACAGAGACCTACGAGCAGTACTTC	CAISRGTETYEQYF
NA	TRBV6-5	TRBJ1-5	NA	TGTGCCAGCAGCCCCGGTGATCGCAATCAGCCCCAGCATTTT	CASSPGDRNQPQHF
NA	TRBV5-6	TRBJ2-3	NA	TGTGCCAGCAGCTTGGTCTTGACGGGGACAGATACGCAGTATTTT	CASSLVLTGTDTQYF
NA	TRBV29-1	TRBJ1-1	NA	TGCAGCGTTGAAGCAGGAATAGGCACTGAAGCTTTCTTT	CSVEAGIGTEAFF
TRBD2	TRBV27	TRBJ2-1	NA	TGTGCCAGCAGTATCCCTAGCGGGGGTCTGGATGAGCAGTTCTTC	CASSIPSGGLDEQFF
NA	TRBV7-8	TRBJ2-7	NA	TGTGCCAGCAGTCGATCCGGTAGCTCCTACGAGCAGTACTTC	CASSRSGSSYEQYF
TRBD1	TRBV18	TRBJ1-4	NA	TGTGCCAGCTCAGAACGACAGGGGGTGCGAAAACTGTTTTTT	CASSERQGVRKLFF
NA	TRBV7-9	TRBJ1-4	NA	TGTGCCAGCAGCCCAAACAGGCGGCCTAGTACTAATGAAAAACTGTTTTTT	CASSPNRRPSTNEKLFF
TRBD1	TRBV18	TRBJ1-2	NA	TGTGCCAGCTCACCAGGACAGGGCGATGGCTACACCTTC	CASSPGQGDGYTF
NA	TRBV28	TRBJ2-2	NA	TGTGCCAGCAGCTGGGACAATTCGAACACCGGGGAGCTGTTTTTT	CASSWDNSNTGELFF
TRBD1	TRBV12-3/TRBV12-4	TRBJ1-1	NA	TGTGCCAGCAGTTTAGAGAGGGGGCGAAAAGCTTTCTTT	CASSLERGRKAFF
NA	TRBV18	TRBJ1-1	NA	TGTGCCAGCTCACCGGCACAGAGGAACACTGAAGCTTTCTTT	CASSPAQRNTEAFF
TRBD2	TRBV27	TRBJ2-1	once	TGTGCCAGCAGTCAGGGACTAGCGCTCGATGAGCAGTTCTTC	CASSQGLALDEQFF
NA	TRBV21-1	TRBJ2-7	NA	TGTGCCAGCAGGATAAAAGCCAGGCTAGGGACTAGCGGGAGCGACGAGCAGTACTTC	CASRIKARLGTSGSDEQYF
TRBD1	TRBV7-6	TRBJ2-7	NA	TGTGCCAGCAACCCAGGGGGCGCGAGGTACGAGCAGTACTTC	CASNPGGARYEQYF
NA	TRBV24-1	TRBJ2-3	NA	TGTGCCACCAGGGGGGCATCAGATACGCAGTATTTT	CATRGASDTQYF
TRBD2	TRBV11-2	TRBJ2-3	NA	TGTGCCAGCAGCTTGTTTGGGCTAGCGGGAGGTGTGGGTACAGATACGCAGTATTTT	CASSLFGLAGGVGTDTQYF
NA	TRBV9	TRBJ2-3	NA	TGTGCCAGCAGCCCTCAAGCGGAACGAACAGATACGCAGTATTTT	CASSPQAERTDTQYF
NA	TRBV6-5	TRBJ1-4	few	TGTGCCAGCAGTTATCGTAGAAACGAAAAACTGTTTTTT	CASSYRRNEKLFF
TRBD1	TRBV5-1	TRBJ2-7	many	TGCGCCAGCAGCCCCGACAGGGCTTGGGGCTACTACGAGCAGTACTTC	CASSPDRAWGYYEQYF
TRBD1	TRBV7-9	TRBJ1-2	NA	TGTGCCAGCAGCTTAGGCCAGGGGGATGGCTACACCTTC	CASSLGQGDGYTF
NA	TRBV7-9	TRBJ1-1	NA	TGTGCCAGCATGGTAGGAGTCGATTTAACTGAAGCTTTCTTT	CASMVGVDLTEAFF
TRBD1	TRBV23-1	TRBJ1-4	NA	TGCCTCACTGATCAATACACAGGGGGCCGGATTGAAAAACTGTTTTTT	CLTDQYTGGRIEKLFF
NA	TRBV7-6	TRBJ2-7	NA	TGTGCCAGCAGCTCGGGACAGACTAGAGAGCAGTACTTC	CASSSGQTREQYF
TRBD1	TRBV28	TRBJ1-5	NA	TGTGCCAGCAGTTTTTACAGGGGTAATCAGCCCCAGCATTTT	CASSFYRGNQPQHF
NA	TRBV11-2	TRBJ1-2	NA	TGTGCCAGCAGCCTGGGAGTTGGCTACACCTTC	CASSLGVGYTF
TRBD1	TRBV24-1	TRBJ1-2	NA	TGTGCCACCAGCTATGGGACAGCTTATGGCTACACCTTC	CATSYGTAYGYTF
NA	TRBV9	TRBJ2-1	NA	TGTGCCAGCAGCGTACTTAGCGTCCGGTCCGGCAATGAGCAGTTCTTC	CASSVLSVRSGNEQFF